The 7 T cell receptor beta chains reported below all come from one sample, sequenced in a study of blood T cell repertoires in COVID-19. Method: immunoSEQ multiplex PCR; TCRdb's copy keeps in-frame clones and lacks some. The sample shows under 150,000 clones, roughly 80% of them seen only once. Sequencing input: PBMCs or T cells enriched from blood (not recorded which). Receptor source: a man aged 25 to 40 who had recovered from COVID-19.

The V gene is TRBV5-4, the J gene TRBJ2-1; D might be TRBD1 (5 bases). The V gene lost 3 bases and the J gene lost 9 bases, with 10 bases spanning the gap. The CDR3 runs 12 residues. Per germline, CDR1 SGHNT and CDR2 YYREEE (reference sequence). The CDR3 nucleotides read TGTGCCAGCAGCTACAGGTGGGGTGAGCAGTTCTTC. Its protein product is CASSYRWGEQFF.

The chain recombines TRBV2 with TRBJ1-5; D is uncertain. Germline V CDR1 and CDR2: SNHLY, FYNNEI. The CDR3 is made up of 14 amino acids. V was shortened by 2 bases and J by 3 bases, with 8 bases between the two germline ends. As DNA, the CDR3 is TGTGCCAGCAGTGAACAGGTAACCAATCAGCCCCAGCATTTT. As protein: CASSEQVTNQPQHF.

The chain carries TRBV11-2 and TRBJ2-5, with 9 bases lining up with TRBD2. Looked up from germline, CDR1 is SGHAT and CDR2 is FQNNGV. The CDR3 length is 15 residues. After removal of 2 bases from V and 5 bases from J, the junction contained 6 bases not matched to a gene. The CDR3 sequence: CASSLPLAGMETQYF. The CDR3 nucleotides read TGTGCCAGCAGCTTACCGCTAGCGGGGATGGAGACCCAGTACTTC.

Here the CDR3 reads CASRVDSNTEAFF. CDR3 nucleotide sequence: TGTGCCAGCAGGGTAGACAGCAACACTGAAGCTTTCTTT. The chain joins TRBV2 to TRBJ1-1, with a possible D match to TRBD1 (5 bases). Germline V gene sequence: CDR1 SNHLY, CDR2 FYNNEI. This CDR3 is built from 13 residues. The germline V and J ends were trimmed by 6 bases and 2 bases, with 10 bases remaining between them.

This clone was seen more than once but under ten times. This rearrangement joins TRBV12-3 or TRBV12-4 to TRBJ1-5; D is unresolved. This CDR3 has 12 residues. Trimming took 7 bases from V and 0 from J, leaving 4 bases between them. CDR3 amino acids: CASTYSNQPQHF. The CDR3 DNA follows: TGTGCCAGCACCTATAGCAATCAGCCCCAGCATTTT.

This clone was detected once. The CDR3 DNA follows: TGTGCCAGCAGTGACAGGGGGTGGGACACTGAAGCTTTCTTT. It specifies CASSDRGWDTEAFF. J is TRBJ1-1 and V is TRBV6-1; 7 bases map to TRBD1. With 3 bases clipped from V and 3 bases from J, the junction kept 4 bases outside the gene matches. CDR1 MNHNS and CDR2 SASEGT come from the germline V gene. This CDR3 region has 14 residues.

The chain links TRBV29-1 to TRBJ1-2; TRBD1 aligns across 7 bases. V lost 3 bases to trimming and J lost 5 bases; unmatched junction nucleotides: 0. This CDR3 is built from 11 residues. CDR1 SQVTM and CDR2 ANQGSEA come from the germline V gene. The chain's CDR3 is CSVDRGYGYTF. CDR3 nucleotides: TGCAGCGTTGACAGGGGGTATGGCTACACCTTC.